This T cell receptor beta chain was recovered during a study of Ad26.COV2.S vaccination and SARS-CoV-2 variants. On the study more broadly: In the study, Ad26.COV2.S was injected intramuscularly once, or twice 56 days apart. Study results and caveats: Vaccine and placebo groups showed comparable non-spike TCR breadth.

This clone was seen a single time. What it binds is unknown. Trimming left V 4 bases short and J 5 bases short, with 14 bases between. This CDR3 is built from 13 residues. In germline, CDR1 is SQVTM, CDR2 ANQGSEA. Treatment here: about 20 received Ad26.COV2.S at low or high dose, single or two shots; roughly 5 received placebo; per-sample allocation not given. It was on day 63 after the first vaccine or placebo injection that samples were taken. The individual, an adult aged 18-55 years, was a donor in Boston. The repertoire was sequenced with immunoSEQ multiplex PCR; TCRdb's copy has only in-frame clones and lacks some. The data hold roughly 700,000 clones, with roughly 90% observed a single time.

The chain has TRBV29-1 and TRBJ1-1; a weak D match, TRBD1 (6 bases). The sequence derives from a person between 18 and 65 years old who received the Ad26.COV2.S COVID-19 vaccine or a placebo. Sample: peripheral blood, taken in a trial of Ad26.COV2.S vaccine versus placebo. The CDR3 DNA reads TGCAGCGTTGCCCGGTCCCAGGGGACTGAAGCTTTCTTT. This gives the protein CSVARSQGTEAFF.